This T cell receptor beta chain stems from a study of blood T cell repertoires in COVID-19. Overall study: Acute and convalescent COVID-19 samples came from the United States, Italy and Spain. PBMCs, B-cell-depleted T cells, or T cells were the source of the cDNA or gDNA that made up the material.

Per the germline V gene, CDR1 is SGHNT and CDR2 is YYREEE (reference sequence). The CDR3 runs to 15 residues. Trimming stripped 4 bases from V and 4 bases from J, with 17 bases between. Per the study methods: Scientists estimated how many nucleated cells there were by amplifying reference gene primers. Sequencing was performed with immunoSEQ multiplex PCR; in TCRdb, only in-frame clones are kept and a portion is missing. V and J calls and clone size are given by that table; D and trimming were obtained from the DNA. The table lists about 140,000 clones, under 90% of them singletons. Sequencing used peripheral blood. The J gene is TRBJ2-5, the V gene TRBV5-4, with D possibly being TRBD2 (6 bases). The receptor comes from a human donor in a cohort sampled during active COVID-19. CDR3 in DNA: TGTGCCAGCAGCACCGGGACCGCGGAGGGAGAGACCCAGTACTTC. It encodes CASSTGTAEGETQYF. The full variable domain, its missing parts supplied by reference TRBV5-4 and TRBJ2-5, is ETGVTQSPTHLIKTRGQQVTLRCSSQSGHNTVSWYQQALGQGPQFIFQYYREEENGRGNFPPRFSGLQFPNYSSELNVNALELDDSALYLCASSTGTAEGETQYFGPGTRLLVL.